This section outlines one T cell receptor (beta chain) sequence together with its context. Its antigen is unknown. Sequencing used immunoSEQ version 4 in survey mode. The data were produced by immunoSEQ multiplex PCR, yet TCRdb's version contains in-frame clones alone and is incomplete. This sample yields approximately 32,000 clones, of which 65% to 90% are seen a single time; 18% belongs to the top ten. The entry originates in a study of persistence of HIV-infected CD4 T cells. Overlapping HIV-1 Gag 15-mer peptides at 0.8 to 1 ug per peptide per mL were used. CD40L/CD69 double-negative CD45RO-high memory CD4+ T cells were collected. Per germline, CDR1 SGHRS and CDR2 YFSETQ. The CDR3 is 16 residues long. The ends were cut back, 4 bases at V and 3 bases at J, with 16 bases in the middle.

The V and J genes are TRBV5-1 and TRBJ2-2; possibly TRBD2 for D (7 bases). The sequenced sample was CD4+ T cells sorted from PBMCs after approximately 19-hour stimulation, obtained from a patient who received antiretroviral therapy. The source is an adult woman with HIV who was CMV-seropositive. The CDR3 is CASSPARGAHTGELFF. Here the CDR3 DNA reads TGCGCCAGCAGCCCCGCACGGGGGGCGCACACCGGGGAGCTGTTTTTT.